This is a list of T cell receptor beta chains from one sample in a study of post-analysis software for immune sequencing data. TCRdb ran MiXCR on the PCR reads and lists one entry per CDR3 protein. The sample records fewer than 850,000 distinct CDR3 sequences, 35% to 55% being singletons. The specimen sequenced was blood. The receptors were sampled from a girl between 10 and 17 years old with multiple sclerosis. Both conserved end residues are part of each CDR3. Fields, in order: J gene, V gene, clone size, D gene, CDR3 DNA, CDR3 protein. D genes are given only for firm matches. Part of the rows lack a size; the others show once, few, many or a class for expanded clones.

TRBJ2-5 TRBV20-1 . . TGCAGTGCTAGACCTGGCCCCTATGATGGAGAGACCCAGTACTTC CSARPGPYDGETQYF
TRBJ2-7 TRBV5-1 few TRBD2 TGCGCCAGCAGCTTTTCCACAGCGGGAGCGTACGAGCAGTACTTC CASSFSTAGAYEQYF
TRBJ1-2 TRBV7-8 . TRBD1 TGTGCCAGCAGCGCCCGGGACAGGGTCGATGGCTACACCTTC CASSARDRVDGYTF
TRBJ2-7 TRBV7-2 many TRBD1 TGTGCCAGCAGCCCGACAGGGGGCACCTACGAGCAGTACTTC CASSPTGGTYEQYF
TRBJ2-1 TRBV29-1 . TRBD2 TGCAGCGTTGATGGAGGGAGGGCTCGGAATGAGCAGTTCTTC CSVDGGRARNEQFF
TRBJ2-2 TRBV5-1 . TRBD2 TGCGCCAGCAGCTTGGGGGCTAGCGGGAGCACCGGGGAGCTGTTTTTT CASSLGASGSTGELFF
TRBJ2-1 TRBV4-2 . . TGTGCCAGCAGCCAAGAGGGCGAGCGATCCTACAATGAGCAGTTCTTC CASSQEGERSYNEQFF
TRBJ2-1 TRBV15 . TRBD2 TGTGCCACCCTACTAGCGGGAGGCCCAGGGAATGAGCAGTTCTTC CATLLAGGPGNEQFF
TRBJ2-1 TRBV5-6 few . TGTGCCAGCAGCTTTGAAGCGGCAGCATCAAGCAGTGAGCAGTTCTTC CASSFEAAASSSEQFF
TRBJ2-3 TRBV27 few TRBD2 TGTGCCAGCAGTTCAGGACTAGCGGAGTGGAGCACAGATACGCAGTATTTT CASSSGLAEWSTDTQYF
TRBJ2-7 TRBV20-1 . . TGCAGTGCTAGGGGCCTGTTGGTAACGGGTACCCTAGGAGACGAGCAGTACTTC CSARGLLVTGTLGDEQYF
TRBJ1-2 TRBV12-3/TRBV12-4 . . TGTGCCAGCACCTCCTCCGGGGGCGGCTTCTATGGCCACACCTTC CASTSSGGGFYGHTF
TRBJ1-4 TRBV5-1 few . TGCGCCAGCAGCTTGAGCAGCCAGGGGCAGCTGTTTTTT CASSLSSQGQLFF
TRBJ2-3 TRBV18 . TRBD2 TGTGCCAGCTCACAAGATGCTAGCGGAATAAGCACAGATACGCAGTATTTT CASSQDASGISTDTQYF
TRBJ2-1 TRBV5-1 few TRBD2 TGCGCCAGCAGCGTGGGACTAGCGGGAACAATTGAGCAGTTCTTC CASSVGLAGTIEQFF
TRBJ1-1 TRBV7-2 . . TGTGCCAGCACCGTAGGACAGAACACTGAAGCTTTCTTT CASTVGQNTEAFF
TRBJ1-1 TRBV25-1 few . TGTGCCAGGGGGGGCCCTGAAGCTTTCTTT CARGGPEAFF
TRBJ2-1 TRBV13 . . TGTGCCAGCAGCTTAGGCCTCAAGGACAATGAGCAGTTCTTC CASSLGLKDNEQFF
TRBJ1-2 TRBV29-1 . TRBD1 TGCAGCGTTGCAAATAGGGGACAGGGCGCTGGCTACACCTTC CSVANRGQGAGYTF
TRBJ2-5 TRBV7-3 . TRBD2 TGTGCCAGCAGCCTACTAGCGGGAAACCAAGAGACCCAGTACTTC CASSLLAGNQETQYF
TRBJ2-7 TRBV5-1 few . TGCGCCAGCAGCTCAGGGAAGGGTGGTTACGAGCAGTACTTC CASSSGKGGYEQYF
TRBJ1-2 TRBV7-9 . . TGTGCCAGCAGCTTATCTCCGGTGGTCGTTGATGGCTACACCTTC CASSLSPVVVDGYTF
TRBJ2-7 TRBV20-1 . . TGCAGTGCTAGATTGACAGGAGCCGAGCAGTACTTC CSARLTGAEQYF
TRBJ2-1 TRBV20-1 . . TGCAAACCGTCCAACTACAATGAGCAGTTCTTC CKPSNYNEQFF
TRBJ2-7 TRBV21-1 . . TGTGCCAGCAGCAGTTCCTCAAGGGTAGTGGGCTCCTACGAGCAGTACTTC CASSSSSRVVGSYEQYF
TRBJ2-5 TRBV7-2 few . TGTGCCAGCAGCCCATCCGCTGAGACCCAGTACTTC CASSPSAETQYF
TRBJ1-4 TRBV4-3 few TRBD1 TGCGCCAGCAGCCATTTCGGGACAGGGGGCAGTTCGGATGAAAAACTGTTTTTT CASSHFGTGGSSDEKLFF
TRBJ2-7 TRBV7-2 . TRBD2 TGTGCCAGCAGCTTTGAACTAGCGGCCTTCTCCTACGAGCAGTACTTC CASSFELAAFSYEQYF
TRBJ1-6 TRBV12-3/TRBV12-4 few . TGTGCCAGCAGTTTGGGGCAGGCGGATTATTCACCCCTCCACTTT CASSLGQADYSPLHF
TRBJ1-2 TRBV5-6 . . TGTGCCAGCAGCCCGGGCGGGGCTCGGGGCTACACCTTC CASSPGGARGYTF